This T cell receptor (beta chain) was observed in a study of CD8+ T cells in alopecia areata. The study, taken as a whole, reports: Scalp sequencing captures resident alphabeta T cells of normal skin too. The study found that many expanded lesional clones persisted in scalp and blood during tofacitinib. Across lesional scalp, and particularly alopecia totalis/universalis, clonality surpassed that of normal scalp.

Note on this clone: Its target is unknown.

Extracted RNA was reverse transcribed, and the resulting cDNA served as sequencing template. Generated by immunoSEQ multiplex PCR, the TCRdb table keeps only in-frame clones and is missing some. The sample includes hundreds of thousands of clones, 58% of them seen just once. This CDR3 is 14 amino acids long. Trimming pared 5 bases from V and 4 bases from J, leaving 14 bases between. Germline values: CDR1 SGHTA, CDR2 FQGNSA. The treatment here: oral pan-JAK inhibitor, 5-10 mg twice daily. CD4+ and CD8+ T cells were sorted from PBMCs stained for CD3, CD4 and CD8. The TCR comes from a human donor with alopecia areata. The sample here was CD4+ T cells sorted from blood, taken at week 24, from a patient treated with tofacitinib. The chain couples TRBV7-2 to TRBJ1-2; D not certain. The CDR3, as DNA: TGTGCCAGCAGCCCCAGCGGGGTAGGCTATGGCTACACCTTC. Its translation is CASSPSGVGYGYTF.